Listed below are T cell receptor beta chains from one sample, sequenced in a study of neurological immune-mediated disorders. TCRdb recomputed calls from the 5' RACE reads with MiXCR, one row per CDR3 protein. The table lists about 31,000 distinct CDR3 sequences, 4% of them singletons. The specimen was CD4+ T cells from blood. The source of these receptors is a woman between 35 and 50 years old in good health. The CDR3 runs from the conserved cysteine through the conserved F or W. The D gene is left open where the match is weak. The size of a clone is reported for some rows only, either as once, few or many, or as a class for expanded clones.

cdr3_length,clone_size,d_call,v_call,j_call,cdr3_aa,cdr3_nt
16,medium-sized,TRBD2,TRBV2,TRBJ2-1,CASSDGSGGVWNEQFF,TGTGCCAGCAGTGATGGGAGCGGGGGAGTCTGGAATGAGCAGTTCTTC
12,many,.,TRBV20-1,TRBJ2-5,CSAPELAETQYF,TGCAGTGCCCCGGAGTTAGCGGAGACCCAGTACTTC
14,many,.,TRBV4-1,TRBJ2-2,CASSQWYGSGELFF,TGCGCCAGCAGCCAATGGTACGGTTCCGGGGAGCTGTTTTTT
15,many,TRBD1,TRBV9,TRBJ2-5,CASSTRNRGLETQYF,TGTGCCAGCAGCACACGAAACAGGGGGCTTGAGACCCAGTACTTC
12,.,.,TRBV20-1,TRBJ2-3,CSARDAIDTQYF,TGCAGTGCTAGAGATGCCATAGATACGCAGTATTTT
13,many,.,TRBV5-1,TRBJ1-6,CASSLGGDSPLHF,TGCGCCAGCAGCTTGGGTGGGGATTCACCCCTCCACTTT
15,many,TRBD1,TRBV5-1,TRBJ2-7,CASSVTGTEAYEQYF,TGCGCCAGCAGCGTGACCGGGACAGAAGCCTACGAGCAGTACTTC
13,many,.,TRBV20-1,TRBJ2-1,CSASIGSYNEQFF,TGCAGTGCTAGCATAGGGTCCTACAATGAGCAGTTCTTC
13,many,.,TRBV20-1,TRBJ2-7,CSASRLVSYEQYF,TGCAGTGCCTCCCGACTCGTTTCCTACGAGCAGTACTTC
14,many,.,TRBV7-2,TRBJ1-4,CASSLQGSIEKLFF,TGTGCCAGCAGCTTACAGGGGAGTATTGAAAAACTGTTTTTT
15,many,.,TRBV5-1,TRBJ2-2,CASSRILGGGGELFF,TGCGCCAGCAGCCGGATTCTCGGAGGGGGCGGGGAGCTGTTTTTT
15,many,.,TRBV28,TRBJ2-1,CASNQKGNKRIEQFF,TGTGCCAGCAACCAGAAAGGCAACAAACGGATTGAGCAGTTCTTC
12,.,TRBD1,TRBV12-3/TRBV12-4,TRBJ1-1,CDSSRGPGGAFF,TGTGACAGCAGTCGCGGACCAGGGGGGGCTTTCTTT
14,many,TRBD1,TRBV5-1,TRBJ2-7,CASSVRQGSYEQYF,TGCGCCAGCAGCGTTCGACAGGGTTCGTACGAGCAGTACTTC
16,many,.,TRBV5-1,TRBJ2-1,CASSLANPSRYNEQFF,TGCGCCAGCAGCTTGGCCAATCCCTCCCGGTACAATGAGCAGTTCTTC
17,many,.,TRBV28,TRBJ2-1,CASSFVGTLQGRNEQFF,TGTGCCAGCAGTTTCGTCGGGACCCTCCAGGGGAGGAATGAGCAGTTCTTC
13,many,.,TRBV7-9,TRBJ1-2,CASSLAVSYGYTF,TGTGCCAGCAGCTTAGCCGTATCCTATGGCTACACCTTC
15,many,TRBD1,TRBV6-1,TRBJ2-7,CASRLTWDSYYEQYF,TGTGCCAGCAGACTCACCTGGGACAGCTACTACGAGCAGTACTTC
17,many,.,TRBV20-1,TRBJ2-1,CSARDVKRQGGSNEQFF,TGCAGTGCTAGAGATGTTAAAAGGCAGGGGGGGAGCAATGAGCAGTTCTTC
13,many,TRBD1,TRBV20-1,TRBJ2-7,CSAIVGQVGEQYF,TGCAGTGCTATCGTGGGACAGGTCGGCGAGCAGTACTTC
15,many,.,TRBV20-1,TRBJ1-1,CSARVRQGKLTEAFF,TGCAGTGCTAGAGTTCGGCAGGGGAAACTCACTGAAGCTTTCTTT
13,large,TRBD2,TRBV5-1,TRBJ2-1,CASKGLADNEQFF,TGCGCCAGCAAGGGACTAGCGGACAATGAGCAGTTCTTC
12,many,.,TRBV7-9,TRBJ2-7,CASSLGVYEQYF,TGTGCCAGCAGCTTAGGGGTCTACGAGCAGTACTTC
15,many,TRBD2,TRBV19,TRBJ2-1,CASSTRREFENEQFF,TGTGCCAGTAGTACCCGGCGGGAGTTCGAGAATGAGCAGTTCTTC
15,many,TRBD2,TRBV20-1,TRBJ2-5,CSARILAGAQETQYF,TGCAGTGCTAGAATACTAGCGGGGGCCCAAGAGACCCAGTACTTC
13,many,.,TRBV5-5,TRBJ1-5,CATSRQYNQPQHF,TGTGCCACCAGCCGACAGTATAATCAGCCCCAGCATTTT
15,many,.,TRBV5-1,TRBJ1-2,CASSPLRDTIYGYTF,TGCGCCAGCAGCCCCCTCCGGGACACTATCTATGGCTACACCTTC
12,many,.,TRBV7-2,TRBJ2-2,CASSRAAGELFF,TGTGCCAGCAGCCGGGCCGCCGGGGAGCTGTTTTTT
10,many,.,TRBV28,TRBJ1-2,CASSSEGYTF,TGTGCCAGCAGTTCTGAGGGCTACACCTTC
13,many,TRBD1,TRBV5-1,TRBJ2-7,CASSVDRAYEQYF,TGCGCCAGCAGCGTGGACAGGGCGTACGAGCAGTACTTC
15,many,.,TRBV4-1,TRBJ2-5,CASSQDSRVGETQYF,TGCGCCAGCAGCCAAGATAGCAGGGTGGGGGAGACCCAGTACTTC
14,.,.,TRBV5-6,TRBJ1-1,CASSLWREGRRSFF,TGTGCCAGCAGCTTGTGGCGGGAGGGCCGCAGATCTTTCTTT
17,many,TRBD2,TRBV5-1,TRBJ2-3,CASRGTSGRSSTDTQYF,TGCGCCAGCAGAGGCACTAGCGGGAGATCTAGCACAGATACGCAGTATTTT
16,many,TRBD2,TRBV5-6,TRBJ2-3,CASSLVREALTDTQYF,TGTGCCAGCAGCTTGGTTCGGGAGGCCCTCACAGATACGCAGTATTTT
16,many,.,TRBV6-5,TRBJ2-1,CASSYRTLSSYNEQFF,TGTGCCAGCAGTTACCGGACCCTGAGCTCCTACAATGAGCAGTTCTTC
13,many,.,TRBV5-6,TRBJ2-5,CASSRKIQETQYF,TGTGCCAGCAGCCGAAAGATTCAAGAGACCCAGTACTTC
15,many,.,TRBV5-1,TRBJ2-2,CASSTTTGLRGELFF,TGCGCCAGCAGCACCACGACAGGTCTCCGGGGGGAGCTGTTTTTT
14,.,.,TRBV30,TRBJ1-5,CAWSDRYSNQPQHF,TGTGCCTGGAGTGACAGGTATAGCAATCAGCCCCAGCATTTT
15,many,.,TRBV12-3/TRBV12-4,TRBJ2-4,CASSSKDRAKNIQYF,TGTGCCAGCAGCTCAAAGGACCGGGCCAAAAACATTCAGTACTTC
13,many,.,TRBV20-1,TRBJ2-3,CSAREGAVDTQYF,TGCAGTGCTAGAGAAGGTGCGGTAGATACGCAGTATTTT
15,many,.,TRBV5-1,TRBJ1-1,CASSYNREGNTEAFF,TGCGCCAGCAGCTACAACAGGGAGGGGAACACTGAAGCTTTCTTT
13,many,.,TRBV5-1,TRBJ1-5,CASSLQEGQPQHF,TGCGCCAGCAGCTTGCAAGAGGGTCAGCCCCAGCATTTT
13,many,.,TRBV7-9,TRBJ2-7,CASSLLKSHEQYF,TGTGCCAGCAGCTTATTGAAATCTCACGAGCAGTACTTC
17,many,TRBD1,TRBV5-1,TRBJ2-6,CASSPGQMHSGANVLTF,TGCGCCAGCAGCCCGGGACAGATGCACTCTGGGGCCAACGTCCTGACTTTC
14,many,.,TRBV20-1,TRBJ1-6,CSAREGADNSPLHF,TGCAGTGCTAGAGAGGGGGCCGATAATTCACCCCTCCACTTT
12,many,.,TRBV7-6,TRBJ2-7,CASSFTGYEQYF,TGTGCCAGCAGCTTTACAGGGTACGAGCAGTACTTC
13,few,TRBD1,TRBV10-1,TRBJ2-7,CASSRDRGYEQYF,TGCGCCAGCAGTCGGGACAGAGGCTACGAGCAGTACTTC
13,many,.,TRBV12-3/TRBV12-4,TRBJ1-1,CASSLGGDTEAFF,TGTGCCAGCAGTTTGGGGGGGGACACTGAAGCTTTCTTT
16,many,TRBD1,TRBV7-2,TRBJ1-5,CASSSTSGTGSQPQHF,TGTGCCAGCAGCTCAACCTCCGGGACAGGGTCGCAGCCCCAGCATTTT
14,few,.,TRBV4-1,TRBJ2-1,CASSQGLLGDEQFF,TGCGCCAGCAGCCAAGGGCTACTAGGGGATGAGCAGTTCTTC
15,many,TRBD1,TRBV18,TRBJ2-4,CASSLDRGGENIQYF,TGTGCCAGCTCCCTGGACAGGGGGGGTGAAAACATTCAGTACTTC
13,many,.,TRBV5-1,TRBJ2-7,CASSFEGPDEQYF,TGCGCCAGCAGCTTCGAAGGTCCGGACGAGCAGTACTTC
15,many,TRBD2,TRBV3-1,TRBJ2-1,CASSLGLAGADEQFF,TGTGCCAGCAGCTTGGGACTAGCGGGGGCCGATGAGCAGTTCTTC
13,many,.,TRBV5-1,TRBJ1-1,CASSLDVNTEAFF,TGCGCCAGCAGCTTGGATGTGAACACTGAAGCTTTCTTT
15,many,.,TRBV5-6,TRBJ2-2,CASSRGGWNTGELFF,TGTGCCAGCAGCAGGGGGGGCTGGAACACCGGGGAGCTGTTTTTT
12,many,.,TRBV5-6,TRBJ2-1,CASSLRRGEQFF,TGTGCCAGCAGCTTGAGGAGAGGTGAGCAGTTCTTC
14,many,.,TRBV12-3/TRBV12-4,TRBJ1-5,CASSTGGAASPQHF,TGTGCCAGCAGCACCGGGGGGGCCGCCTCGCCCCAGCATTTT
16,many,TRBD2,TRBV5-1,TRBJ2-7,CASRFAPGTSGDEQYF,TGCGCCAGCAGATTCGCCCCCGGGACTAGCGGTGACGAGCAGTACTTC